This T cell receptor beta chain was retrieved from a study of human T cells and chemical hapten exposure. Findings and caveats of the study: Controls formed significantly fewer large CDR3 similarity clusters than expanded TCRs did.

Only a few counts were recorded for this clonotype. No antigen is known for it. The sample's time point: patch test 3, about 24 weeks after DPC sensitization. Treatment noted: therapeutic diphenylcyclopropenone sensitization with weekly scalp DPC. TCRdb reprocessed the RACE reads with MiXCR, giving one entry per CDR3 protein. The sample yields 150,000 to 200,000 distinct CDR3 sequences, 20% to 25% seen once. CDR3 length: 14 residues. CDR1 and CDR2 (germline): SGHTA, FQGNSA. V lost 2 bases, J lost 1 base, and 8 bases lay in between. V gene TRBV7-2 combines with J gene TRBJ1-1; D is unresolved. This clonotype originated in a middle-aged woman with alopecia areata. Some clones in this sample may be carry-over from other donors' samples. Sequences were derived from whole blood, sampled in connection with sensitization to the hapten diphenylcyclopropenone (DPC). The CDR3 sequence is CASSLNPGNTEAFF. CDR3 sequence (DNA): TGTGCCAGCAGCTTAAATCCCGGGAACACTGAAGCTTTCTTT.